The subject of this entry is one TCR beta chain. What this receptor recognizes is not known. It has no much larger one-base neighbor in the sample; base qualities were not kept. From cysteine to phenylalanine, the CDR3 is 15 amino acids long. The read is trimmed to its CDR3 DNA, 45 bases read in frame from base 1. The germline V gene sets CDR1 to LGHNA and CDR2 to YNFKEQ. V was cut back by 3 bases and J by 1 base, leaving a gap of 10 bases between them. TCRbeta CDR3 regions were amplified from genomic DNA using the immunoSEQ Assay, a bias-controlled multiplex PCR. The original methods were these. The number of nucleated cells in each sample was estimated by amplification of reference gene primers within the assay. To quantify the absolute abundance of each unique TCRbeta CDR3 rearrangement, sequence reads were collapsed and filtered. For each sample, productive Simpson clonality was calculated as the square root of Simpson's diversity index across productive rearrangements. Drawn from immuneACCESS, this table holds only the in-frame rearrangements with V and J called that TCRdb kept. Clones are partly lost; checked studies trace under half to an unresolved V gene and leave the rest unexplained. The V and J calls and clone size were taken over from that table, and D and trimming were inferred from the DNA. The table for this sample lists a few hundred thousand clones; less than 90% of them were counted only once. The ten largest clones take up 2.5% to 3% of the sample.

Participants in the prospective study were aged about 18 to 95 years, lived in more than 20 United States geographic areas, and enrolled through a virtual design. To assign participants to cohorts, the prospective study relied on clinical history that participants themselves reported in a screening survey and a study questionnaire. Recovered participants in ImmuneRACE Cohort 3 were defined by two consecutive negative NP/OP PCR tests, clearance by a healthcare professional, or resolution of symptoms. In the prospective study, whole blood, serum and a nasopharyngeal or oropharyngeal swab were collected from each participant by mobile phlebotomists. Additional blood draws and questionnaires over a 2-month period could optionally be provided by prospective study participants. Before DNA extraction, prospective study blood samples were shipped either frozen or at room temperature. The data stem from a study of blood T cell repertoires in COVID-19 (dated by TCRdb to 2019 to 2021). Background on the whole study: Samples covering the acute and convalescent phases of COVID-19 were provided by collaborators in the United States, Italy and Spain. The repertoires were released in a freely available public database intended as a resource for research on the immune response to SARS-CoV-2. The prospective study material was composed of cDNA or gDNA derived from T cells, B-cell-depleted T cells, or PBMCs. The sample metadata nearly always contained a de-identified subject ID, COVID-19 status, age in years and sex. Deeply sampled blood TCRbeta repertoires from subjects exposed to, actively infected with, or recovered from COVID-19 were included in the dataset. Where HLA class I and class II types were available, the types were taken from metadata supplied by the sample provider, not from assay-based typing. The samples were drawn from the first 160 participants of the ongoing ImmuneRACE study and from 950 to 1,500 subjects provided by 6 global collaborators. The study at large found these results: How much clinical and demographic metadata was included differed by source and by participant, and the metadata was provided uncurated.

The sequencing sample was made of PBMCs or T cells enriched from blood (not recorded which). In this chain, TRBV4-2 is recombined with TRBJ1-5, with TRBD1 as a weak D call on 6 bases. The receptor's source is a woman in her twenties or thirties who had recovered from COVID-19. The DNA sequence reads TGTGCCAGCAGCCATGACAGGTACAGCAATCAGCCCCAGCATTTT. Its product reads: CASSHDRYSNQPQHF.